This T cell receptor beta chain was sequenced for a study of T cell responses to AZD1222 COVID-19 vaccine. Whole-study results and caveats: Most donors were white British and more were female, and clonal diversity was possibly underestimated. Among those given AZD1222, only 6 or 7 were seropositive at baseline. Spike regions recognized by vaccine-associated CD4 TCRs spanned the protein, led by 160-218 and 743-854.

The protocol was immunoSEQ multiplex PCR, while the TCRdb copy is restricted to in-frame clones and leaves out a portion. Of roughly 130,000 clones in the sample, approximately 90% were seen once. Concerning this clone itself: Its antigen is still unknown.

Pooling of second doses given at about 4 or about 12 weeks was done. The sequencing used peripheral blood, collected 28 days after the second AZD1222 dose. This TCR came from an adult who received the AZD1222 COVID-19 vaccine.

CDR3 region: CASSPAGRGNSPLHF. The CDR3 bases are TGTGCCAGCAGCCCAGCCGGGAGGGGAAATTCACCCCTCCACTTT. The V and J genes are TRBV27 and TRBJ1-6, with D maybe TRBD1 (5 bases). The CDR3 spans 15 residues. V lost 6 bases to trimming and J lost 7 bases, with 16 bases between them. The germline gives CDR1 MNHEY, CDR2 SMNVEV (reference sequence).